This is a list of T cell receptor beta chains from one sample in a study of blood T cell repertoires in COVID-19. Measured with immunoSEQ multiplex PCR; TCRdb has only the in-frame clones, and not every one. The sample contains about 52,000 clones, 81% of which appear only once. The sequenced sample consisted of peripheral blood. The receptor source for this set is a woman of 80 years or more with COVID-19, enrolled during active disease. CDR3s include the opening cysteine and the closing phenylalanine or tryptophan. The D gene is left open where the match is weak. Only part of the rows carry a size: once, few, many, or a class if the clone is expanded.

V,length,size,D,J,DNA,CDR3
TRBV29-1,14,NA,TRBD1,TRBJ1-3,TGCAGCGCGGGGACAGCGAGCTCTGGAAACACCATATATTTT,CSAGTASSGNTIYF
TRBV27,13,NA,TRBD1,TRBJ2-7,TGTGCCAGCAGCAGAGGACAGGACTACGAGCAGTACTTC,CASSRGQDYEQYF
TRBV7-6,15,NA,NA,TRBJ2-7,TGTGCCAGCAGCTCCGCCCCCCAGTTTCTCTACGAGCAGTACTTC,CASSSAPQFLYEQYF
TRBV5-1,14,NA,TRBD1,TRBJ1-1,TGCGCCAGCAGCACAGGACAGGTCGCAGCTGAAGCTTTCTTT,CASSTGQVAAEAFF
TRBV6-5,13,few,NA,TRBJ1-1,TGTGCCAGCAGTTACTCCCGGGACACTGAAGCTTTCTTT,CASSYSRDTEAFF
TRBV5-1,14,NA,NA,TRBJ2-5,TGCGCCAGCAGCTCCCCCTCGGGCCAAGAGACCCAGTACTTC,CASSSPSGQETQYF
TRBV28,15,NA,NA,TRBJ2-7,TGTGCCAGCGGTAAACGAGGGCGGGTCGACTACGAGCAGTACTTC,CASGKRGRVDYEQYF
TRBV28,19,NA,TRBD1,TRBJ2-6,TGTGCCATCAAGGAAATGGGCCCGGGACAGGGGGCTGGGGCCAACGTCCTGACTTTC,CAIKEMGPGQGAGANVLTF
TRBV6-5,15,NA,NA,TRBJ1-3,TGTGCCAGCAGTTCCCTTCGGGTTTCTAGAAACACCATATATTTT,CASSSLRVSRNTIYF
TRBV18,14,NA,TRBD1,TRBJ1-5,TGTGCCAGCTCACCAGGGACAGGGTATCAGCCCCAGCATTTT,CASSPGTGYQPQHF
TRBV11-3,17,NA,TRBD2,TRBJ2-3,TGTGCCAGCAGCTTAGGTCTAGCGGGAGGCCGCACAGATACGCAGTATTTT,CASSLGLAGGRTDTQYF
TRBV19,12,NA,NA,TRBJ1-1,TGTGCCAGTAGTATCCCCGGCACTGAAGCTTTCTTT,CASSIPGTEAFF
TRBV19,13,NA,NA,TRBJ1-1,TGTGCCAGTAGTATTCTGGGGGGCACTGAAGCTTTCTTT,CASSILGGTEAFF
TRBV19,14,NA,TRBD1,TRBJ1-2,TGTGCCAGTAGCTCGGGACAGGGGAACTATGGCTACACCTTC,CASSSGQGNYGYTF
TRBV28,15,few,NA,TRBJ1-5,TGTGCCAGCAAGTTGGCAGAAAGAATCAATCAGCCCCAGCATTTT,CASKLAERINQPQHF
TRBV27,17,NA,TRBD2,TRBJ2-1,TGTGCCAGCAATCCTCCGGGCGGGAGGGCGACCTACAATGAGCAGTTCTTC,CASNPPGGRATYNEQFF
TRBV5-5,14,NA,NA,TRBJ1-1,TGTGCCAGCAGCCACGATGACATGAACACTGAAGCTTTCTTT,CASSHDDMNTEAFF
TRBV28,14,NA,NA,TRBJ2-1,TGTGCCAGCAGTCCCACAGGGCTGGGCAATGAGCAGTTCTTC,CASSPTGLGNEQFF
TRBV5-1,16,once,NA,TRBJ2-5,TGCGCCAGCAGCCCTAGTTTTGGAGGGCCGGACGAGACCCAGTACTTC,CASSPSFGGPDETQYF
TRBV10-1,13,NA,TRBD2,TRBJ2-7,TGCGCCAGCAGTGGGGGGACTAGCGGGATTCATTTCTTC,CASSGGTSGIHFF
TRBV30,11,NA,NA,TRBJ1-2,TGTGCCTGGAGTGTACGGTACGGCTACACCTTC,CAWSVRYGYTF
TRBV7-9,16,NA,TRBD1,TRBJ2-5,TGTGCCAGCAGCCACGGGACAGGGGGCCCCCAAGAGACCCAGTACTTC,CASSHGTGGPQETQYF
TRBV5-8,18,NA,TRBD2,TRBJ2-5,TGTGCCAGCAGCACCACCATTCCGGGACTAGCGGGAGAAGAGACCCAGTACTTC,CASSTTIPGLAGEETQYF
TRBV19,16,NA,TRBD1,TRBJ1-4,TGTGCCAGTAGTAAGGGGACAGGGGTAACGAATGAAAAACTGTTTTTT,CASSKGTGVTNEKLFF
TRBV27,15,NA,NA,TRBJ1-6,TGTGCCAGCAGTCCTGGACAGACGTATAATTCACCCCTCCACTTT,CASSPGQTYNSPLHF
TRBV6-5,13,few,NA,TRBJ2-1,TGTGCCAGCAGTTGGCCTCAGGGTGCTGAGCAGTTCTTC,CASSWPQGAEQFF
TRBV19,15,NA,TRBD2,TRBJ2-2,TGTGCCAGTAGTAGAGCGGGAGGGGACACCGGGGAGCTGTTTTTT,CASSRAGGDTGELFF
TRBV6-2/TRBV6-3,15,NA,TRBD1,TRBJ1-1,TGTGCCAGCAGTTATTTGGGACAGGGAATCACTGAAGCTTTCTTT,CASSYLGQGITEAFF
TRBV7-9,14,NA,NA,TRBJ2-5,TGTGCCAGCAGCTCCCTTAGGGGACAAGAGACCCAGTACTTC,CASSSLRGQETQYF
TRBV29-1,16,NA,TRBD1,TRBJ1-4,TGCAGCGCAACCGGGACAGGGGGCTCATTAGGAGAAAAACTGTTTTTT,CSATGTGGSLGEKLFF
TRBV6-5,15,NA,NA,TRBJ1-5,TGTGCCAGCAGACGGGACACGAATAGCAATCAGCCCCAGCATTTT,CASRRDTNSNQPQHF
TRBV5-1,15,NA,NA,TRBJ1-6,TGCGCCAGCAGCCCGGAGGGCAGTGCAAATTCACCCCTCCACTTT,CASSPEGSANSPLHF
TRBV28,15,NA,NA,TRBJ2-1,TGTGCCAGCAGTTTATGGTTCGGAGATTTCAATGAGCAGTTCTTC,CASSLWFGDFNEQFF
TRBV15,16,few,TRBD2,TRBJ2-2,TGTGCCACCAGCAGAGGACTAGCGGGGGCTTGGGGGGAGCTGTTTTTT,CATSRGLAGAWGELFF
TRBV30,13,NA,NA,TRBJ2-1,TGTGCCTGGAGTGTTGCTGGCCCCCATGAGCAGTTCTTC,CAWSVAGPHEQFF
TRBV7-9,14,NA,TRBD1,TRBJ1-2,TGTGCCAGCAGCCCCGGGACAGGGAGCTATGGCTACACCTTC,CASSPGTGSYGYTF
TRBV5-6,15,NA,TRBD1,TRBJ1-4,TGTGCCAGCAGCTTGCGGACAGGGGAGGGTGAAAAACTGTTTTTT,CASSLRTGEGEKLFF
TRBV23-1,19,NA,TRBD2,TRBJ2-7,TGCGCCAGCAGCAACGGACTACTAGCGGGAGGGCCAACCTCCTACGAGCAGTACTTC,CASSNGLLAGGPTSYEQYF
TRBV27,17,NA,NA,TRBJ1-2,TGTGCCAGCAGTTTATCGTCATCGGGAGTGTGGAGCTATGGCTACACCTTC,CASSLSSSGVWSYGYTF
TRBV2,17,NA,TRBD1,TRBJ2-5,TGTGCCAGCAGTGAACAGGGGGCTTACGGTACCCAAGAGACCCAGTACTTC,CASSEQGAYGTQETQYF
TRBV18,15,NA,NA,TRBJ1-3,TGTGCCAGCTCACCGCCGCGGGCCTCTGGAAACACCATATATTTT,CASSPPRASGNTIYF
TRBV7-2,16,NA,TRBD1,TRBJ1-3,TGTGCCAGCAGTACGGGACAGGGGGTGGGTGGAAACACCATATATTTT,CASSTGQGVGGNTIYF
TRBV19,15,NA,TRBD1,TRBJ1-5,TGTGCCAGTACTGCCTACGGACAGGGCAATCAGCCCCAGCATTTT,CASTAYGQGNQPQHF
TRBV4-2,19,few,TRBD2,TRBJ2-1,TGTGCCAGCAGCCAAAGTTTGCGGACGACTAGCGGGACTTACAATGAGCAGTTCTTC,CASSQSLRTTSGTYNEQFF
TRBV18,14,once,NA,TRBJ2-7,TGTGCCAGCTCACCAATAAGACAGACCTACGAGCAGTACTTC,CASSPIRQTYEQYF
TRBV7-9,16,NA,TRBD2,TRBJ2-3,TGTGCCAGCAGCTTAGGACTAGCGGGAGTAGCGGATACGCAGTATTTT,CASSLGLAGVADTQYF
TRBV11-3,17,NA,TRBD2,TRBJ2-1,TGTGCCAGCAGCCCCTCTTATGTGGCTAGCGGGAGTAATGAGCAGTTCTTC,CASSPSYVASGSNEQFF
TRBV21-1,15,NA,NA,TRBJ2-2,TGTGCCAGCAGCAAAGTCTGGGGGCTTACCGGGGAGCTGTTTTTT,CASSKVWGLTGELFF
TRBV6-5,13,NA,TRBD1,TRBJ1-5,TGTGCCAGCAGTAGACAGGGTAATCAGCCCCAGCATTTT,CASSRQGNQPQHF
TRBV2,15,NA,TRBD1,TRBJ2-7,TGTGCCAGCAGCCTTATACAGGGGTACTCCTACGAGCAGTACTTC,CASSLIQGYSYEQYF
TRBV11-2,14,NA,NA,TRBJ2-5,TGTGCCAGCAGCCTCCAACTGTCGGAGGAGACCCAGTACTTC,CASSLQLSEETQYF
TRBV19,15,NA,NA,TRBJ1-1,TGTGCCAGTAGTACTGCAACAGGTACGAACACTGAAGCTTTCTTT,CASSTATGTNTEAFF
TRBV10-2,13,NA,NA,TRBJ1-6,TGCGCCAGCAGTGGACAGACAGGTTCACCCCTCCACTTT,CASSGQTGSPLHF
TRBV30,13,NA,NA,TRBJ1-2,TGTGCCTGGAGTGTAAGTGGGGGGAACGGCTACACCTTC,CAWSVSGGNGYTF
TRBV18,18,NA,TRBD2,TRBJ2-2,TGTGCCAGCTCACCTCCGGGACTAGCGGGGTTGAGGACCGGGGAGCTGTTTTTT,CASSPPGLAGLRTGELFF
TRBV6-5,15,few,NA,TRBJ2-6,TGTGCCAGCAGACAGGGCGACTCTGGGGCCAACGTCCTGACTTTC,CASRQGDSGANVLTF
TRBV7-3,16,NA,TRBD2,TRBJ2-1,TGTGCCAGCAGCTTAAGGGGCGGGAGTGTTTTGAATGAGCAGTTCTTC,CASSLRGGSVLNEQFF
TRBV5-1,15,NA,TRBD1,TRBJ2-7,TGCGCCAGCAGCCGGGACAGGGGAAGTTCCTACGAGCAGTACTTC,CASSRDRGSSYEQYF
TRBV5-4,18,NA,TRBD2,TRBJ2-1,TGTGCCAGCAGCTTGGAGGGACTAGCGGGGTCCTCCTACAATGAGCAGTTCTTC,CASSLEGLAGSSYNEQFF
TRBV7-6,15,few,NA,TRBJ2-7,TGTGCCAGCAGCCATGGGCGCAGTGACTCCTACGAGCAGTACTTC,CASSHGRSDSYEQYF